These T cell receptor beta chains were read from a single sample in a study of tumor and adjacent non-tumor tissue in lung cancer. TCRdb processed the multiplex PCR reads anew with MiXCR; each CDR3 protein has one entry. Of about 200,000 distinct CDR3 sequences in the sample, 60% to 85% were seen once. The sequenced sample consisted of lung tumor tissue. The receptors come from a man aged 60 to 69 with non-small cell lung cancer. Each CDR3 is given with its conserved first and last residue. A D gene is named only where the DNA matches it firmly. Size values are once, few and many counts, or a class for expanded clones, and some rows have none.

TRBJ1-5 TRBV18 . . CASSPAGQYSNQPQQF TGTGCCAGCTCACCAGCCGGGCAGTATAGCAATCAGCCCCAGCAATTT
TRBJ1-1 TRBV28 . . CASQGRADQVSEAFF TGTGCCTCCCAGGGAAGGGCAGACCAGGTGTCTGAAGCTTTCTTT
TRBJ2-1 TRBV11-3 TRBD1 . CASSHGMGQGYNERFF TGTGCCAGCAGTCATGGAATGGGACAGGGCTACAATGAGCGGTTCTTC
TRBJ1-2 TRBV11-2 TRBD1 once CASSIGGGNYDYTF TGTGCCAGCAGCATAGGGGGCGGAAACTATGACTACACCTTC
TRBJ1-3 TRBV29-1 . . CSVGSGVGNTIYF TGCAGCGTTGGTTCAGGGGTAGGAAACACCATATATTTT
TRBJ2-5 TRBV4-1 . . CASIHTKTLRKETQYF TGCGCCAGCATCCACACCAAGACTCTACGCAAAGAGACCCAGTACTTC
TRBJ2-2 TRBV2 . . CASSVTLAGERFF TGTGCCAGCAGTGTCACACTCGCCGGGGAGCGGTTTTTT
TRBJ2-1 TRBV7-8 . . CASSSSQGRLYNEQFF TGTGCCAGCAGCTCTTCCCAGGGGCGCCTCTACAATGAGCAGTTCTTC
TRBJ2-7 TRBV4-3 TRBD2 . CANSQDTSGRAEQYF TGCGCCAACAGCCAAGATACTAGCGGGAGGGCCGAGCAATACTTC
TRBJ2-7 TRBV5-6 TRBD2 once CASSFRTSGYYEQDF TGTGCCAGCAGCTTCAGGACTAGCGGCTACTACGAGCAGGACTTC
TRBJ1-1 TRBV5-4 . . CASSLDQGSNTEAFF TGTGCCAGCAGCTTGGATCAGGGTTCGAACACTGAAGCATTCTTT
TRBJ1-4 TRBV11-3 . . CASSFRDTNEKMYF TGTGCCAGCAGCTTCCGGGACACTAATGAAAAAATGTATTTT
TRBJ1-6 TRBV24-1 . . CATSRDGNSPFHF TGTGCCACCAGCCGGGACGGCAATTCACCCTTCCACTTT
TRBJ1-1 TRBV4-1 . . CASRTWDGGATEAFF TGCGCCAGCAGAACTTGGGACGGTGGGGCGACTGAAGCTTTCTTT
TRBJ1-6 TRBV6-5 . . CASSGGGSYNSPLHF TGTGCCAGCAGCGGGGGAGGCTCCTATAATTCACCCCTCCACTTT
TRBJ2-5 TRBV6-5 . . CASSQASGPFGETQYF TGTGCCAGCAGTCAGGCAAGCGGACCCTTCGGAGAGACCCAGTACTTC
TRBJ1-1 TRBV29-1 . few CSAQPAGIPEAFF TGCAGCGCCCAACCGGCAGGGATCCCTGAAGCTTTCTTT
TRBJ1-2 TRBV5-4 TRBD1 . CASSLSLGQGHDYGYTF TGTGCCAGCAGCTTGTCCCTGGGACAGGGGCATGACTATGGCTACACCTTC
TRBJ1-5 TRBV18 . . CASSPGTFNNQPQHF TGTGCCAGCTCACCCGGGACATTTAACAATCAGCCCCAGCATTTT
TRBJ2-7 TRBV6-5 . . CVSRTEGEQYF TGTGTCAGCAGGACCGAGGGGGAGCAGTACTTC
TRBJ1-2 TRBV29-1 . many CSVATGYGYTF TGCAGCGTTGCCACGGGTTATGGCTACACCTTC
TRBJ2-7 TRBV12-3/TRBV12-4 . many CASSLNLPGEQYF TGTGCCAGCAGTTTAAACCTCCCGGGGGAGCAGTACTTC
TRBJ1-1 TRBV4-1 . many CASSQGLRGTEAFF TGCGCCAGCAGCCAGGGCCTCCGGGGCACTGAAGCTTTCTTT
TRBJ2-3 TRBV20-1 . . CSTRDLGGSTDTQYF TGCAGTACTAGAGATCTTGGTGGAAGCACAGATACGCAGTATTTT
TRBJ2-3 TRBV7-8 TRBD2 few CASSLSGGAWGPDTQYF TGTGCCAGCAGCTTGAGCGGGGGGGCCTGGGGACCAGATACGCAGTATTTT
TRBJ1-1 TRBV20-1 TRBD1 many CSAPRAGQGPNTEAFF TGCAGTGCTCCAAGGGCTGGACAGGGACCAAACACTGAAGCTTTCTTT
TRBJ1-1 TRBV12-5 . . CASALSRNREGSGTEAFF TGTGCAAGTGCCCTGTCGAGAAACAGGGAAGGGTCCGGCACTGAAGCTTTCTTT
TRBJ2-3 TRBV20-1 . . CSARDQLIPSATQYF TGCAGTGCTAGAGATCAGCTGATTCCCTCAGCTACGCAGTATTTT
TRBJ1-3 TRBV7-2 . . CASSLKGLSGNTIYF TGTGCCAGCAGCTTAAAAGGGCTCTCTGGAAACACCATATATTTT
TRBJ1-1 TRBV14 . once CASSHLMGIEAFF TGTGCCAGCAGCCACCTGATGGGGATTGAAGCTTTCTTT
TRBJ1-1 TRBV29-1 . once CSARQAENTEAFF TGCAGCGCAAGACAGGCAGAGAACACTGAAGCTTTCTTT